The entry below gives a single T cell receptor beta chain sequence along with its context. This specimen comes from a study of blood T cell repertoires in COVID-19. About the research overall: The samples span acute and convalescent COVID-19 from the United States, Italy and Spain. T cells, B-cell-depleted T cells, or PBMCs provided the cDNA or gDNA that served as material.

In the authors' methods: Estimated nucleated cell counts came from reference gene primer amplification. Measured with immunoSEQ multiplex PCR; TCRdb has only the in-frame clones, and not every one. V, J and clone size reflect that table, while D and trimming were determined from the DNA. The sample contains 200,000 to 300,000 clones, 70% to 90% of which appear only once. The V end lost 0 bases, the J end lost 4 bases, and 20 bases lay between the germline ends. The germline V gene has CDR1 SGHRS and CDR2 YFSETQ. The CDR3 is 18 amino acids. The sample comprised peripheral blood. The chain links TRBV5-1 to TRBJ1-5, with D possibly being TRBD1 (5 bases). The sequence was obtained from a man aged 25 to 40 with active or convalescent COVID-19. In nucleotides, the CDR3 is TGCGCCAGCAGCTTGGTTCCTGGTGTCAGGGTAAGAAATCAGCCCCAGCATTTT. Translation: CASSLVPGVRVRNQPQHF.